This T cell receptor beta chain was captured in a study of T cell responses to AZD1222 COVID-19 vaccine. CDR1 is SSHAT, CDR2 FNYEAQ, per germline (reference sequence). This CDR3 is 15 amino acids long. As regards this clone: Antigen: not known. The junction shows a germline mismatch at one end, possibly a read error.

Libraries were prepared by immunoSEQ multiplex PCR; TCRdb keeps only in-frame clonotypes and omits some of them. This sample has more than 85,000 clones; around nine tenths occur once, and the top ten carry about 2.5%. General study results and limits: Donors skewed white British and female; clonal diversity was possibly underestimated. Reportedly, nearly half the spike-specific TCRs target unmutated variant regions. A rise in Spike-specific TCR breadth and depth followed two AZD1222 doses.

The sample in question was peripheral blood, obtained 28 days after the second AZD1222 dose. The TCR sequence derives from an adult who received the AZD1222 COVID-19 vaccine. The chain links TRBV7-7 to TRBJ2-3, with D perhaps TRBD1 (6 bases). As DNA, the CDR3 is TGTGCTAGCAGCTTGGCAGGGGCCGCCACAGATACGCAGTATTTT. Protein product: CASSLAGAATDTQYF.